What follows describes a single T cell receptor beta chain. These data belong to a study of CD8 T cells in acute hepatitis C reinfection. Germline CDR1 is MNHNY and CDR2 is SVGAGI (reference sequence). Trimming removed 0 bases from V and 3 bases from J, with 12 bases in between. The CDR3 covers 15 residues. Assay: immunoSEQ multiplex PCR; the TCRdb copy retains only in-frame clones and omits some. The sample has about 38,000 clones; just under 90% are singletons. The time point is: naive CD8 control sorted from an acute-time-point sample. The sequencing input was naive CD8+ T cells from PBMCs. The receptor was isolated from a man aged 25 to 40 with chronic hepatitis C. This chain connects TRBV6-6 to TRBJ2-7, with D tentatively TRBD1 (6 bases). The CDR3: CASSYSITGNYEQYF. For the CDR3, the DNA is TGTGCCAGCAGTTACTCGATTACAGGGAACTACGAGCAGTACTTC.